What follows describes a single T cell receptor beta chain. The sample belongs to a study of blood T cell repertoires in COVID-19. Study-level information: The samples span acute and convalescent COVID-19 from the United States, Italy and Spain.

The trim removed 5 bases at V and 6 bases at J, leaving 7 bases unmatched. The germline V gene has CDR1 GTSNPN and CDR2 SVGIG (reference sequence). The CDR3 spans 13 residues. In the authors' methods: Reference gene primer amplification yielded estimated nucleated cell counts. Some clones are missing from TCRdb's copy, which holds only in-frame ones; the method was immunoSEQ multiplex PCR. That table furnishes V, J and clone size, whereas the DNA furnished D and trimming. The sample records 300,000 to 350,000 clones, around four fifths being singletons. Specimen: peripheral blood. The rearrangement uses TRBV30 and TRBJ1-2, with 9 bases identical to TRBD1. The sequence was obtained from a man aged 25-45 years with active or convalescent COVID-19. CDR3 bases: TGTGCCTGGGACAGGGGGATCGGTCATGGCTACACCTTC. It translates to CAWDRGIGHGYTF.